The rows below give T cell receptor beta chains drawn from one sample of a study of CD8+CD57+ T cells in acquired aplastic anemia. TCRdb reprocessed the reads via MiXCR and lists one record per CDR3 protein. The sample has 250,000 to 300,000 distinct CDR3 sequences; roughly 59% are singletons. Sequencing was done on a sample of sorted CD4+, CD8+, or CD8+CD57+ T cells (not recorded which) from PBMCs. The receptors stem from a human donor with aplastic anemia. Each CDR3 is given with its conserved first and last residue. Each record gives: J gene, V gene, clone size, D gene, CDR3 protein, CDR3 DNA. D genes are given only for firm matches. Clone size appears in some rows only: once, few, many, or a class for an expanded clone.

J: TRBJ2-7; V: TRBV12-3/TRBV12-4; size: many; D: .; CDR3: CASSRFAEQYF; DNA: TGTGCCAGCAGCCGATTCGCCGAGCAGTACTTC
J: TRBJ1-3; V: TRBV29-1; size: many; D: .; CDR3: CSVTHTSSSGNTIYF; DNA: TGCAGCGTTACCCATACGTCAAGCTCTGGAAACACCATATATTTT
J: TRBJ2-6; V: TRBV2; size: once; D: .; CDR3: CASKGRDWGAGSGANVLTF; DNA: TGTGCCAGCAAGGGAAGGGATTGGGGGGCGGGTTCTGGGGCCAACGTCCTGACTTTC
J: TRBJ1-6; V: TRBV2; size: once; D: .; CDR3: CASSDWGQGSNSPLHF; DNA: TGTGCCAGCAGTGATTGGGGACAAGGGAGTAATTCACCCCTCCACTTT
J: TRBJ2-3; V: TRBV6-2/TRBV6-3; size: many; D: .; CDR3: CASSYSSRDTDTQYF; DNA: TGTGCCAGCAGTTACAGCTCTAGGGATACAGATACGCAGTATTTT
J: TRBJ2-2; V: TRBV20-1; size: .; D: .; CDR3: CSASGALGELFF; DNA: TGCAGTGCTAGTGGGGCTCTGGGGGAGCTGTTTTTT
J: TRBJ2-5; V: TRBV7-8; size: many; D: .; CDR3: CASSLLPWGAQYQETQYF; DNA: TGTGCCAGCAGCTTACTCCCTTGGGGGGCTCAGTACCAAGAGACCCAGTACTTC
J: TRBJ2-2; V: TRBV18; size: many; D: .; CDR3: CASSPAGKGSNTGELFF; DNA: TGTGCCAGCTCACCCGCCGGGAAGGGATCGAACACCGGGGAGCTGTTTTTT
J: TRBJ2-5; V: TRBV12-3/TRBV12-4; size: .; D: TRBD2; CDR3: CASRKSGRETQYF; DNA: TGTGCCAGCCGCAAGAGCGGGAGAGAGACCCAGTACTTC
J: TRBJ1-6; V: TRBV5-4; size: once; D: TRBD1; CDR3: CASTVKDRENSPLHF; DNA: TGTGCCAGCACCGTGAAGGACAGGGAAAATTCACCCCTCCACTTT
J: TRBJ2-5; V: TRBV14; size: .; D: .; CDR3: CASSQWSYQETQYF; DNA: TGTGCCAGCAGCCAATGGTCGTACCAAGAGACCCAGTACTTC
J: TRBJ2-1; V: TRBV10-2; size: .; D: .; CDR3: CASSEVDEQFF; DNA: TGCGCCAGCAGTGAGGTTGATGAGCAGTTCTTC
J: TRBJ2-2; V: TRBV6-4; size: few; D: TRBD2; CDR3: CASSSLADPPGELFF; DNA: TGTGCCAGCAGTTCACTAGCGGATCCCCCCGGGGAGCTGTTTTTT
J: TRBJ2-5; V: TRBV11-2; size: many; D: .; CDR3: CASSRNSGQETQYF; DNA: TGTGCCAGCAGCCGTAACAGCGGACAAGAGACCCAGTACTTC
J: TRBJ2-7; V: TRBV10-3; size: .; D: .; CDR3: CAISESATYEQYF; DNA: TGTGCCATCAGTGAGTCAGCAACCTACGAGCAGTACTTC
J: TRBJ2-7; V: TRBV10-2; size: .; D: .; CDR3: CASSFAAGNEQYF; DNA: TGTGCCAGCAGTTTCGCGGCCGGAAACGAGCAGTACTTC
J: TRBJ1-3; V: TRBV20-1; size: .; D: .; CDR3: CSARDRRGNTIYF; DNA: TGCAGTGCTAGAGATAGGAGGGGAAACACCATATATTTT
J: TRBJ2-3; V: TRBV24-1; size: many; D: .; CDR3: CATSDFDTQYF; DNA: TGTGCCACCAGTGATTTCGATACGCAGTATTTT
J: TRBJ2-7; V: TRBV20-1; size: .; D: TRBD1; CDR3: CSARPGQGSEQYF; DNA: TGCAGTGCTCGTCCGGGACAGGGCTCCGAGCAGTACTTC
J: TRBJ2-2; V: TRBV6-4; size: .; D: .; CDR3: CASSEDGNTGELLF; DNA: TGTGCCAGCAGTGAGGACGGGAACACCGGGGAGCTGCTTTTT
J: TRBJ2-7; V: TRBV3-1; size: .; D: TRBD2; CDR3: CASSQDRRLAGGVGSYEQYF; DNA: TGTGCCAGCAGCCAAGATCGACGACTAGCGGGAGGGGTAGGCTCCTACGAGCAGTACTTC
J: TRBJ2-3; V: TRBV20-1; size: .; D: TRBD2; CDR3: CSASSLAGGFTDTQYF; DNA: TGCAGTGCTAGTTCCCTAGCGGGAGGGTTCACAGATACGCAGTATTTT
J: TRBJ2-1; V: TRBV12-3/TRBV12-4; size: many; D: TRBD2; CDR3: CASGETSSHNEQFF; DNA: TGTGCCAGCGGGGAGACTAGCAGTCACAATGAGCAGTTCTTC
J: TRBJ2-3; V: TRBV19; size: few; D: .; CDR3: CASRLVGGGGTDTQYF; DNA: TGTGCCAGTAGACTGGTTGGGGGCGGAGGCACAGATACGCAGTATTTT
J: TRBJ2-3; V: TRBV29-1; size: .; D: TRBD2; CDR3: CSAPRTSGTDTQYF; DNA: TGCAGCGCCCCGCGGACTAGCGGCACAGATACGCAGTATTTT
J: TRBJ2-7; V: TRBV6-2/TRBV6-3; size: .; D: TRBD2; CDR3: CATRTSGSHEQYF; DNA: TGTGCCACCCGGACTAGCGGGAGCCACGAGCAGTACTTC
J: TRBJ2-7; V: TRBV19; size: .; D: TRBD2; CDR3: CASSTGGRGYEQYF; DNA: TGTGCCAGTAGTACTGGCGGGAGAGGCTACGAGCAGTACTTC
J: TRBJ2-7; V: TRBV7-2; size: .; D: TRBD1; CDR3: CASSRTPGQGSHEQYF; DNA: TGTGCCAGCAGCCGGACACCGGGACAGGGCAGCCACGAGCAGTACTTC
J: TRBJ1-1; V: TRBV28; size: many; D: .; CDR3: CASSSGNTEAFF; DNA: TGTGCCAGCAGTTCAGGGAACACTGAAGCTTTCTTT
J: TRBJ2-3; V: TRBV9; size: .; D: .; CDR3: CASSVGLATDTQYF; DNA: TGTGCCAGCAGCGTAGGGCTAGCCACAGATACGCAGTATTTT
J: TRBJ2-3; V: TRBV2; size: many; D: TRBD1; CDR3: CASSGTGTGASDTQYF; DNA: TGTGCCAGCAGCGGCACCGGGACAGGGGCTTCAGATACGCAGTATTTT
J: TRBJ2-5; V: TRBV20-1; size: once; D: TRBD2; CDR3: CSGMKTSDQETQYF; DNA: TGCAGCGGCATGAAGACTAGCGACCAAGAGACCCAGTACTTC
J: TRBJ1-2; V: TRBV6-2/TRBV6-3; size: .; D: TRBD1; CDR3: CASSYSTGGYGYTF; DNA: TGTGCCAGCAGTTACTCGACAGGGGGCTATGGCTACACCTTC
J: TRBJ2-1; V: TRBV7-7; size: .; D: TRBD1; CDR3: CASSLAPTRTGKGNEQFF; DNA: TGTGCTAGCAGCTTAGCGCCAACCCGGACAGGGAAGGGCAATGAGCAGTTCTTC
J: TRBJ1-1; V: TRBV20-1; size: .; D: .; CDR3: CSARDVRRPNTEAFF; DNA: TGCAGTGCTAGAGATGTGCGCAGGCCGAACACTGAAGCTTTCTTT
J: TRBJ2-7; V: TRBV5-7; size: .; D: .; CDR3: CASSPGRSGPAYEQYF; DNA: TGTGCCAGCAGCCCAGGGCGTTCAGGGCCGGCCTACGAGCAGTACTTC
J: TRBJ1-1; V: TRBV7-3; size: .; D: .; CDR3: CASSPYWQNTEAFF; DNA: TGTGCCAGCAGCCCATACTGGCAGAACACTGAAGCTTTCTTT
J: TRBJ2-1; V: TRBV24-1; size: many; D: .; CDR3: CATSDPGTAFNEQFF; DNA: TGTGCCACCAGTGATCCGGGGACGGCCTTCAATGAGCAGTTCTTC
J: TRBJ2-1; V: TRBV27; size: few; D: .; CDR3: CASSLSPGRDNEQFF; DNA: TGTGCCAGCAGTTTATCTCCAGGGCGGGACAATGAGCAGTTCTTC
J: TRBJ1-3; V: TRBV6-1; size: few; D: TRBD1; CDR3: CASSEGAGGNTIYF; DNA: TGTGCCAGCAGTGAAGGGGCAGGGGGCAACACCATATATTTT
J: TRBJ2-5; V: TRBV6-6; size: .; D: TRBD2; CDR3: CASSLAGGQTQYF; DNA: TGTGCCAGCAGCTTAGCGGGAGGTCAGACCCAGTACTTC
J: TRBJ2-5; V: TRBV2; size: few; D: .; CDR3: CASSKLETQYF; DNA: TGTGCCAGCAGTAAGTTAGAGACCCAGTACTTC
J: TRBJ1-1; V: TRBV7-3; size: .; D: TRBD1; CDR3: CASSFWTGMNTEAFF; DNA: TGTGCCAGCAGCTTTTGGACAGGGATGAACACTGAAGCTTTCTTT
J: TRBJ1-2; V: TRBV19; size: many; D: .; CDR3: CAVGDYGYTF; DNA: TGTGCCGTGGGGGACTATGGCTACACCTTC
J: TRBJ2-5; V: TRBV7-9; size: once; D: .; CDR3: CASSSLRLGPGEETQYF; DNA: TGTGCCAGCAGCTCGCTTCGACTGGGTCCGGGCGAAGAGACCCAGTACTTC
J: TRBJ2-3; V: TRBV20-1; size: .; D: .; CDR3: CSARRGSGITDTQYF; DNA: TGCAGTGCTAGAAGGGGTAGCGGAATCACAGATACGCAGTATTTT
J: TRBJ1-2; V: TRBV20-1; size: .; D: .; CDR3: CSASFVRGGYTF; DNA: TGCAGTGCTAGTTTTGTCCGCGGAGGCTACACCTTC
J: TRBJ2-5; V: TRBV20-1; size: few; D: TRBD2; CDR3: CSARVAGGTETQYF; DNA: TGCAGTGCTAGGGTAGCGGGGGGCACAGAGACCCAGTACTTC
J: TRBJ1-1; V: TRBV12-3/TRBV12-4; size: many; D: TRBD1; CDR3: CASSPRGQGPNTEAFF; DNA: TGTGCCAGCAGCCCCCGGGGACAGGGACCGAACACTGAAGCTTTCTTT
J: TRBJ2-7; V: TRBV9; size: many; D: TRBD2; CDR3: CASSVGGSLSYEQYF; DNA: TGTGCCAGCAGCGTGGGCGGGAGTCTATCCTACGAGCAGTACTTC
J: TRBJ1-3; V: TRBV19; size: .; D: TRBD1; CDR3: CASILGQNSGNTIYF; DNA: TGTGCCAGTATCCTGGGACAGAACTCTGGAAACACCATATATTTT
J: TRBJ1-5; V: TRBV5-6; size: .; D: .; CDR3: CASSQTGTSTDTQHF; DNA: TGTGCCAGCAGCCAAACCGGGACTAGCACAGATACGCAGCATTTT
J: TRBJ2-5; V: TRBV29-1; size: once; D: TRBD2; CDR3: CSVVGGGLAAWETQYF; DNA: TGCAGCGTTGTGGGGGGGGGACTAGCGGCTTGGGAGACCCAGTACTTC
J: TRBJ2-7; V: TRBV20-1; size: .; D: .; CDR3: CSARWGDFYEQYF; DNA: TGCAGTGCTAGATGGGGTGACTTTTACGAGCAGTACTTC